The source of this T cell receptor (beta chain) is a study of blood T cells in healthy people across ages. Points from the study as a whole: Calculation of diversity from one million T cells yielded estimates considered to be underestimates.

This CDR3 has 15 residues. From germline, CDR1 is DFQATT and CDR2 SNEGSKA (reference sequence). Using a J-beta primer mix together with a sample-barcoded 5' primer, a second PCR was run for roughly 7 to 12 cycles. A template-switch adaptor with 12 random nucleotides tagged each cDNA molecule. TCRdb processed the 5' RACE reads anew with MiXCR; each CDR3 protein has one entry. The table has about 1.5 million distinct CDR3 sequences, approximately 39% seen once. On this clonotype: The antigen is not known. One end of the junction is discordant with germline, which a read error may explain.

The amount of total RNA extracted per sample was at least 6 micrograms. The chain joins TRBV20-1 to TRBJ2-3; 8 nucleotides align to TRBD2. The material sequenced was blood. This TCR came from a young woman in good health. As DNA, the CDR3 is TGCAGTGCTAGAGCCGGGACTAGGAGCACAGATACGCGGTATTTT. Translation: CSARAGTRSTDTRYF.